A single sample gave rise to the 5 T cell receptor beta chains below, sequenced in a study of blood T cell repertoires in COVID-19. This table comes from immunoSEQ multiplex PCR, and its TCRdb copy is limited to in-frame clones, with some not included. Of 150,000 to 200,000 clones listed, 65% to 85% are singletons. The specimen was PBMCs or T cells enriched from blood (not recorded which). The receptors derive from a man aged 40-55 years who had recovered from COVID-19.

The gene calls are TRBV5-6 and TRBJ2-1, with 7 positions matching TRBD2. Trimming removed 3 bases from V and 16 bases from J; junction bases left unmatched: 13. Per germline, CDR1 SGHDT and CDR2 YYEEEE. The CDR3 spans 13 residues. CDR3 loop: CASSYGGSPRDFF. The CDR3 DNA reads TGTGCCAGCAGCTACGGGGGGTCCCCACGGGATTTCTTC.

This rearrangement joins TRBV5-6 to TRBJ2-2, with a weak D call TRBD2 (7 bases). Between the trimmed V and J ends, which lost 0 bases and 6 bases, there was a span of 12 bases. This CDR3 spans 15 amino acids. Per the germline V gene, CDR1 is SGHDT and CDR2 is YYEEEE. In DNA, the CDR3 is TGTGCCAGCAGCTTGGATTGGGGGGGCGCCGGGGAGCTGTTTTTT. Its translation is CASSLDWGGAGELFF.

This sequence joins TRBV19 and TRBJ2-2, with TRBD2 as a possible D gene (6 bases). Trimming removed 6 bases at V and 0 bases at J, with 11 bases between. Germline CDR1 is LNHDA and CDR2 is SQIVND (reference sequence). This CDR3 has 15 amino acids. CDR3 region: CASRAGNPNTGELFF. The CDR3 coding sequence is TGTGCCAGTAGGGCGGGGAACCCGAACACCGGGGAGCTGTTTTTT.

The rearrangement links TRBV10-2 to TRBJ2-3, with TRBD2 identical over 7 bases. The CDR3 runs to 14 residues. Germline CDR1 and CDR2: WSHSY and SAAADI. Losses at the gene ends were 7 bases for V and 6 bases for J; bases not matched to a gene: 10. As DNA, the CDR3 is TGCGCCAGCATAACAAGCGGGGAGCATGATACGCAGTATTTT. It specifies CASITSGEHDTQYF.

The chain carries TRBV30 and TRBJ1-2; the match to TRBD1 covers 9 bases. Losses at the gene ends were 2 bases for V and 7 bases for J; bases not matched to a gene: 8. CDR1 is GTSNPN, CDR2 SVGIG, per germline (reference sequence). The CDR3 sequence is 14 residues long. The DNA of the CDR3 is TGTGCCTGGAGTTCAACGGACAGGGGAACTGGCTACACCTTC. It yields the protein CAWSSTDRGTGYTF.